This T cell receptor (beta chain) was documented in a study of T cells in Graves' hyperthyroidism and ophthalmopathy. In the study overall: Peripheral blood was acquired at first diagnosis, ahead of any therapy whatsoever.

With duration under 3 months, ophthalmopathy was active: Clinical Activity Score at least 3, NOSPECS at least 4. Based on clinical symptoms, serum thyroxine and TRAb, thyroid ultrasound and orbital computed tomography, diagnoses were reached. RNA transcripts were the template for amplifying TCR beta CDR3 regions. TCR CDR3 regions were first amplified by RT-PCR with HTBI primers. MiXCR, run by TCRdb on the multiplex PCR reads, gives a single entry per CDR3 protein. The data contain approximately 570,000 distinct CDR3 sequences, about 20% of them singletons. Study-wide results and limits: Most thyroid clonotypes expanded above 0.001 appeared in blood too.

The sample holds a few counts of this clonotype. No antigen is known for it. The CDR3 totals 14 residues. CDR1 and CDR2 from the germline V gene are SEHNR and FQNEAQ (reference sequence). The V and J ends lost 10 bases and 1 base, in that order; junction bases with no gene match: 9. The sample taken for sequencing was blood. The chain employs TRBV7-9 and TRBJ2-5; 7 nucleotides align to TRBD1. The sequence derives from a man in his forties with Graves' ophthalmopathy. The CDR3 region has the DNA TGTGCCACCGTGGCAGGGACAGCCCAAGAGACCCAGTACTTC. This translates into CATVAGTAQETQYF.